One sample yielded the 15 T cell receptor beta chains listed below, sequenced in a study of post-analysis software for immune sequencing data. Libraries were made from TCR beta cDNA, and they carried unique molecular identifiers. MiXCR, applied by TCRdb to the PCR reads, yields one record per CDR3 protein. This table has 150,000 to 200,000 distinct CDR3 sequences, 36% appearing once. The sequenced sample was blood, obtained after autologous hematopoietic stem cell transplantation. The receptors derive from a girl between 5 and 17 years old with multiple sclerosis.

Only a few counts were recorded for this clonotype. The CDR3 nucleotides read TGTGCCAGCAGCGTATCGACCTCCGGAGAGACCCAGTACTTC. This codes for CASSVSTSGETQYF. The gene calls are TRBV9 and TRBJ2-5; D ambiguous. Per the germline V gene, CDR1 is SGDLS and CDR2 is YYNGEE. The CDR3 length is 14 residues. Trimming removed 1 base at V and 4 bases at J, with 11 bases between.

This clonotype has a count of ten or more. The genes are TRBV6-5 and TRBJ1-2, with 10 bases fitting TRBD1. The junction had 5 bases not matched to a gene; V was cut back by 5 bases and J by 2 bases. The CDR3 consists of 15 residues. Germline V gene sequence: CDR1 MNHEY, CDR2 SVGAGI. The CDR3: CASSPRQGANYGYTF. CDR3 sequence (DNA): TGTGCCAGCAGTCCTCGACAGGGGGCGAACTATGGCTACACCTTC.

This clonotype was picked up many times. The chain has TRBV29-1 and TRBJ2-5; 14 positions match TRBD2. This CDR3 is built from 14 residues. CDR1 and CDR2 (germline): SQVTM, ANQGSEA. V trimming: 6 bases; J trimming: 3 bases; junction bases outside the gene matches: 3. CDR3 sequence reads: CSVGGLAGEETQYF. The CDR3 DNA sequence: TGCAGCGTGGGGGGACTAGCGGGAGAAGAGACCCAGTACTTC.

This clonotype appeared a few times. The rearrangement joins TRBV4-1 to TRBJ1-6, with TRBD1 matching over 7 bases. J lost 3 bases, V lost 5 bases, and 7 bases had no gene match. The CDR3 sequence is 16 residues long. The germline CDR1 and CDR2 sequences are MGHRA and YSYEKL. CDR3 amino acids: CASSGTGDGYNSPLHF. CDR3 bases: TGCGCCAGCAGCGGAACAGGGGATGGCTATAATTCACCCCTCCACTTT.

Points on this clonotype: Relative to the germline gene, one junction end is altered; a read error may explain this. The chain links TRBV6-2 or TRBV6-3 to TRBJ2-7; 9 bases map to TRBD1. Germline values: CDR1 MNHEY, CDR2 SVGEGT. The CDR3 has 13 residues. CDR3 amino acids: CASRWDRVYEQYF. For the CDR3, the DNA is TGTGCCAGCAGGTGGGACAGGGTCTACGAACAGTACTTC.

The V and J genes are TRBV14 and TRBJ2-7; 8 bases line up with TRBD2. This CDR3 has 15 amino acids. CDR1 SGHDN and CDR2 FVKESK come from the germline V gene. Germline trimming cut 3 bases from V and 4 bases from J; bases unmatched to any gene: 8. CDR3 DNA: TGTGCCAGCAGCCATGGGTGGGCTAGCGGGTACGAGCAGTACTTC. Its translation is CASSHGWASGYEQYF.

This clonotype was counted between two and nine times. This chain joins TRBV6-5 and TRBJ2-1; 7 bases align to TRBD2. This CDR3 comprises 16 residues. V lost 4 bases and J lost 0; bases outside the gene matches: 6. Germline lookup yields CDR1 MNHEY and CDR2 SVGAGI. This CDR3 is CASSFRGGSSYNEQFF. In nucleotides, the CDR3 is TGTGCCAGCAGTTTTCGGGGAGGGAGCTCCTACAATGAGCAGTTCTTC.

The chain links TRBV4-1 to TRBJ2-5, with a possible D match to TRBD2 (5 bases). V was shortened by 1 base and J by 2 bases, with 14 bases between the two germline ends. Germline CDR1 MGHRA, CDR2 YSYEKL. The CDR3 has 16 amino acids. The CDR3 here is CASSQAPTKRQETQYF. The CDR3 nucleotides are TGCGCCAGCAGCCAAGCACCGACTAAGAGACAAGAGACCCAGTACTTC.

In regard to this clonotype: The junction departs from germline at one end; a sequencing error may be responsible. V is TRBV6-5 and J is TRBJ1-2; D is ambiguous. Germline loops: CDR1 MNHEY, CDR2 SVGAGI. The CDR3 is 13 amino acids. The CDR3 here is CASSWTESYGHTF. In nucleotides, the CDR3 is TGTGCCAGCAGTTGGACCGAATCCTATGGCCACACCTTC.

This clonotype was counted only a few times. The chain recombines TRBV7-2 with TRBJ1-2, with TRBD1 identical over 8 bases. Germline values: CDR1 SGHTA, CDR2 FQGNSA. This CDR3 region has 13 residues. V trimming: 5 bases; J trimming: 4 bases; junction bases outside the gene matches: 3. DNA for the CDR3: TGTGCCAGCAGCGTTGGACAGGGCTATGGCTACACCTTC. Translated, it gives CASSVGQGYGYTF.

This rearrangement joins TRBV6-2 or TRBV6-3 to TRBJ1-2; 8 nucleotides line up with TRBD1. CDR3 length: 15 residues. Germline V gene data show CDR1 as MNHEY and CDR2 as SVGEGT. V gave up 0 bases and J gave up 4 bases; unmatched junction bases: 4. Written as DNA, the CDR3 is TGTGCCAGCAGTTACTCGAGGACAGGGTTCTATGGCTACACCTTC. This sequence encodes CASSYSRTGFYGYTF.

J is TRBJ2-1 and V is TRBV27; perhaps TRBD2 as D (6 bases). V lost 5 bases, J lost 1 base, and 15 bases lay in between. This CDR3 is built from 16 residues. Germline assignment: CDR1 MNHEY and CDR2 SMNVEV (reference sequence). For the CDR3, the DNA is TGTGCCAGCAGTGGGAGAGCGGGTACGTCCTACAATGAGCAGTTCTTC. Its protein is CASSGRAGTSYNEQFF.

The chain is built from TRBV13 and TRBJ2-7; 10 bases agree with TRBD1. This CDR3 is built from 15 residues. Germline CDR1 is PRHDT and CDR2 is FYEKMQ (reference sequence). With V trimmed by 3 bases and J by 5 bases, 7 bases remained unmatched. The CDR3 region is CASSFEDRGGDEQYF. In DNA form, the CDR3 reads TGTGCCAGCAGCTTCGAGGACAGGGGGGGCGACGAGCAGTACTTC.

This clonotype came up many times. The rearrangement joins TRBV20-1 to TRBJ2-5; 7 bases match TRBD2. Germline V CDR1 and CDR2: DFQATT, SNEGSKA (reference sequence). The CDR3 covers 13 residues. J lost 2 bases, V lost 5 bases, and 5 bases had no gene match. In DNA form, the CDR3 reads TGCAGTGCTGGTCGGGGGGTGCAAGAGACCCAGTACTTC. Amino acids: CSAGRGVQETQYF.

This clonotype was seen a handful of times. The CDR3 reads CASSPGTTQTDTQYF. CDR3 nucleotides: TGTGCCAGCAGCCCAGGGACAACTCAGACAGATACGCAGTATTTT. The chain uses TRBV9 and TRBJ2-3; D is possibly TRBD1 (6 bases). This CDR3 spans 15 amino acids. V was pared by 4 bases and J by 3 bases, with 15 bases between. Germline V gene sequence: CDR1 SGDLS, CDR2 YYNGEE. The entire variable domain, with the rest obtained from reference TRBV9 and TRBJ2-3, is as follows: DSGVTQTPKHLITATGQRVTLRCSPRSGDLSVYWYQQSLDQGLQFLIQYYNGEERAKGNILERFSAQQFPDLHSELNLSSLELGDSALYFCASSPGTTQTDTQYFGPGTRLTVL.